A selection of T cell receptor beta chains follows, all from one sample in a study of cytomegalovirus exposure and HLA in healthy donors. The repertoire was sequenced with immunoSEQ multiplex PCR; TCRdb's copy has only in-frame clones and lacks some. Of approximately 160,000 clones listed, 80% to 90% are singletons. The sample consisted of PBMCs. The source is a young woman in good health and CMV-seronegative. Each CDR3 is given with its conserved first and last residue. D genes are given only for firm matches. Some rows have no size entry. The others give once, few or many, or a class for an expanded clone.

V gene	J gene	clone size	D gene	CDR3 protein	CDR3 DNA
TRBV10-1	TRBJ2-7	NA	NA	CASSEDRGGDEQYF	TGCGCCAGCAGTGAGGATAGGGGGGGCGACGAGCAGTACTTC
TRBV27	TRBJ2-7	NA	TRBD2	CASSLNRRGPREYEQYF	TGTGCCAGCAGTTTAAACCGACGAGGACCGCGGGAGTACGAGCAGTACTTC
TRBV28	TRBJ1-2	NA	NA	CASSLIGGAQATRANYGYTF	TGTGCCAGCAGTTTAATCGGTGGGGCACAGGCAACCAGAGCTAACTATGGCTACACCTTC
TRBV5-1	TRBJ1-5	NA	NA	CASSFEQGGQPQHF	TGCGCCAGCAGCTTTGAACAGGGAGGGCAGCCCCAGCATTTT
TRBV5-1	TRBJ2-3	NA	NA	CASSPLSVSTDTQYF	TGCGCCAGCAGCCCGTTAAGCGTTAGCACAGATACGCAGTATTTT
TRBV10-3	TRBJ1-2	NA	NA	CAISHTLTGFNGYTF	TGTGCCATCAGTCATACCCTTACAGGGTTTAACGGCTACACCTTC
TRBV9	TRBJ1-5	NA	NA	CASSVGGGVLEPQHF	TGTGCCAGCAGCGTAGGTGGGGGGGTTTTAGAGCCCCAGCATTTT
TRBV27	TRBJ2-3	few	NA	CASSRYGPYTGEDTQYF	TGTGCCAGCAGCCGATACGGACCTTATACCGGGGAAGATACGCAGTATTTT
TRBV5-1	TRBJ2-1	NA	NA	CASSRPSTDNEQFF	TGCGCCAGCAGCCGGCCGTCCACAGACAATGAGCAGTTCTTC
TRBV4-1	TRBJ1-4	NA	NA	CASRPGVRIEKLFF	TGCGCCAGCAGGCCGGGGGTACGGATTGAAAAACTGTTTTTT
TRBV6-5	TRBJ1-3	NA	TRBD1	CASRPDRGSGNTIYF	TGTGCCAGCAGACCAGACAGGGGATCTGGAAACACCATATATTTT
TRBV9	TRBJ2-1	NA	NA	CASSATERVISYNEQFF	TGTGCCAGCAGCGCCACCGAGCGGGTTATCTCCTACAATGAGCAGTTCTTC
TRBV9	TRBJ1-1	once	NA	CASSVRPDSELEAFF	TGTGCCAGCAGCGTACGACCGGACAGCGAACTTGAAGCTTTCTTT
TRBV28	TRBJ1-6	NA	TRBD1	CASSPGQGNSPLHF	TGTGCGAGCAGTCCAGGACAGGGAAATTCACCCCTCCACTTT
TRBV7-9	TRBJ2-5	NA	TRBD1	CASSMTGGRETQYF	TGTGCCAGCAGCATGACAGGGGGTAGGGAGACCCAGTACTTC
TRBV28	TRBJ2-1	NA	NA	CASSPSGNEQFF	TGTGCCAGCAGCCCAAGCGGTAATGAGCAGTTCTTC
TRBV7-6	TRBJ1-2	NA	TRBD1	CAVQGASNYGYTF	TGTGCCGTCCAGGGGGCTTCTAACTATGGCTACACCTTC
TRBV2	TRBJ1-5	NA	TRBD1	CASSGDRYQPQHF	TGTGCCAGCAGTGGGGACAGATATCAGCCCCAGCATTTT
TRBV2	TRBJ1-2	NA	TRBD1	CASSEGDSLIGYTF	TGTGCCAGCAGTGAAGGGGACAGTTTAATTGGCTACACCTTC
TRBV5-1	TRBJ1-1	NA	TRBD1	CASSPWTGANTEAFF	TGCGCCAGCAGCCCCTGGACAGGGGCGAACACTGAAGCTTTCTTT
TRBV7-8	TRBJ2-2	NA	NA	CASSAKTGELFF	TGTGCCAGCAGCGCGAAGACCGGGGAGCTGTTTTTT
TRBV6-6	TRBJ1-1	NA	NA	CASSYGAPNTEAFF	TGTGCCAGCAGTTACGGGGCCCCGAACACTGAAGCTTTCTTT
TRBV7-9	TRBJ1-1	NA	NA	CASSPAGTRNTEAFF	TGTGCCAGCAGCCCGGCTGGGACACGGAACACTGAAGCTTTCTTT
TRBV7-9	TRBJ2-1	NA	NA	CASSYRQAYNEQFF	TGTGCCAGCAGCTACCGACAGGCCTACAATGAGCAGTTCTTC
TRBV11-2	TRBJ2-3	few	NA	CASQLYTDTQYF	TGTGCCAGCCAACTATACACAGATACGCAGTATTTT
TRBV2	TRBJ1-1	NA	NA	CASTSWDNRNTEAFF	TGTGCCAGCACTTCTTGGGACAACCGAAACACTGAAGCTTTCTTT